This TCR beta chain was found in a study of early T cells in non-severe SARS-CoV-2 infection. Across the study: The chains were unpaired, and the sequenced material was bulk RNA from unsorted whole blood. General observations from the study: Database matching using VDJdb favored anti-spike CD8 responses, with private and CD4 specificities left missing.

This clonotype was picked up many times. The antigen remains unidentified. Molecules of cDNA were individually given unique molecular identifiers that were attached to them. One entry per CDR3 protein, called by TCRdb with MiXCR from the 5' RACE reads. Seen here are over 90,000 distinct CDR3 sequences, less than 15% observed once, and the top ten hold 4.4%. Unmatched junction bases numbered 8, after V lost 3 bases and J lost 5 bases. The CDR3 consists of 15 residues. CDR1 is SGDLS, CDR2 YYNGEE, per germline. This TCR was recovered from an adult who was a healthcare worker with PCR-confirmed SARS-CoV-2 infection or an uninfected control (not recorded which). This chain links TRBV9 with TRBJ2-5; TRBD1 aligns across 9 bases. Sample: whole blood, taken at baseline. The CDR3 DNA reads as TGTGCCAGCAGCGCAAACACAGGGGGCGGGGAGACCCAGTACTTC. Its protein is CASSANTGGGETQYF.